The 20 T cell receptor beta chains reported below all come from one sample, sequenced in a study of T cell clonality in common variable immunodeficiency. Here immunoSEQ multiplex PCR was the method, and the copy in TCRdb shows in-frame clones only, minus some. The specimen has about 64,000 clones, none found just once. Sequencing used peripheral blood mononuclear cells. These receptors were obtained from a person aged 18 to 75 in good health.

This clone has a count of ten or more. The read halts 3 residues ahead of the CDR3 end, with the missing end drawn from the germline J gene. The same CDR3 can be traced to other DNA sequences in this sample. V gene TRBV20-1 combines with J gene TRBJ2-7; 9 bases match TRBD2. The CDR3 has 13 residues. Germline V lookup: CDR1 DFQATT, CDR2 SNEGSKA (reference sequence). V dropped 2 bases and J dropped 1; count of bases not matched to a gene: 0. CDR3 loop: CSARTSGSYEQYF. CDR3 DNA, as far as it was read: TGCAGTGCTAGAACTAGCGGGTCCTACGAG.

This clone has only a few counts. CDR3 bases read: TGCGCCAGCAGTGAGTCACACAAAAATTCACCC. Translating it yields CASSESHKNSP. The whole CDR3 reads CASSESHKNSPLHF. The chain links TRBV10-2 to TRBJ1-6; D unclear. The read comes to an end 3 residues before the CDR3 does, leaving the germline J gene to fill in the end. Deletions cut 0 bases from V and 7 bases from J, with 7 bases between. Germline CDR1 is WSHSY and CDR2 is SAAADI. CDR3 size: 14 residues.

The table lists this clone with many counts. CDR3 region: CASSHPGTGRNTDTQYF. The DNA read from the CDR3 is TGCGCCAGCAGTCACCCCGGGACAGGGCGTAACACAGATACG. The chain uses TRBV23-1 and TRBJ2-3; TRBD1 agrees at 9 bases. The read ends 3 residues early relative to the CDR3; the germline J gene fills the gap. TRBV23-1 is sorted into the ORF group, with uncertain function. Trimming at V came to 3 bases and at J to 2 bases, leaving 9 bases not matched to a gene. This CDR3 is built from 17 residues.

This clone has a count of ten or more. The read gets to within 3 residues of the CDR3 end, and the germline J gene fills in the rest. The chain has TRBV5-1 and TRBJ2-5; 7 nucleotides align to TRBD1. Per germline, CDR1 SGHRS and CDR2 YFSETQ. The CDR3 loop spans 14 amino acids. J was trimmed by 5 bases and V by 0 bases; bases with no gene match: 4. CDR3 DNA (partial): TGCGCCAGCAGCTTGGGCGACAGGGTTGAGACC. Translated, it gives CASSLGDRVET. The whole CDR3 is CASSLGDRVETQYF.

This clone appeared many times. The read comes to an end 3 residues before the CDR3 does, leaving the germline J gene to fill in the end. The chain employs TRBV2 and TRBJ1-2; D possibly corresponds to TRBD1 (5 bases). CDR1 is SNHLY, CDR2 FYNNEI, per germline. This CDR3 has 14 amino acids. Deletions cut 3 bases from V and 4 bases from J, with 12 bases between. CDR3 region: CASSDGHRTYGYTF. The sequenced part of the CDR3 DNA is TGTGCCAGCAGTGACGGACACCGAACCTATGGC.

This clone was counted ten times or more. The CDR3 goes on 3 residues after the read ends, and that part is filled in from the germline J gene. V usage is TRBV2 and J usage is TRBJ1-1; D remains unclear. V lost 7 bases and J 0 bases, leaving 12 bases between the germline ends. Germline V gene sequence: CDR1 SNHLY, CDR2 FYNNEI. This CDR3 is built from 14 residues. The sequenced part of the CDR3 DNA is TGTGCCAGCAACCAAGTCCAGGTGAACACTGAA. It is translated as CASNQVQVNTE. The entire CDR3 protein is CASNQVQVNTEAFF.

This clone was counted many times. The observed sequence ends 3 residues before the CDR3 terminus, with the missing tail filled in from the germline J gene. V usage is TRBV11-2 and J usage is TRBJ2-2; a weak D match, TRBD2 (6 bases). CDR3 length: 15 residues. The V gene's germline CDR1 is SGHAT and CDR2 FQNNGV. Trimming left V 3 bases short and J 4 bases short, with 12 bases between. Incomplete CDR3 DNA: TGTGCCAGCAGCTTCGAGCGGGTTGTCACCGGGGAG. It translates to CASSFERVVTGE. In full, the CDR3 reads CASSFERVVTGELFF.

This clone was observed many times. The read is 3 residues too short to cover the CDR3 end, so that end is filled in from the germline J gene. The V and J genes are TRBV20-1 and TRBJ2-1; TRBD1 agrees at 7 bases. The CDR3 runs 14 residues. Germline lookup yields CDR1 DFQATT and CDR2 SNEGSKA (reference sequence). Germline trimming cut 6 bases from V and 7 bases from J; bases unmatched to any gene: 12. CDR3 loop: CSAYGTALGNEQFF. The CDR3 DNA, read in part, is TGCAGTGCGTACGGGACAGCCCTCGGTAATGAG.

This clone showed up many times. The CDR3 is cut off 3 residues early in the read; its end comes from the germline J gene. The chain joins TRBV5-1 to TRBJ2-3, with D perhaps TRBD2 (6 bases). This CDR3 comprises 15 residues. The V and J ends lost 4 bases and 0 bases respectively, with 12 bases between them. Germline CDR1 is SGHRS and CDR2 is YFSETQ. The covered CDR3 bases are TGCGCCAGCAGCCTGCAGGACTACAGCACAGATACG. This sequence encodes CASSLQDYSTDT. The entire CDR3 protein reads CASSLQDYSTDTQYF.

At least ten counts were recorded for this clone. The read finishes 3 residues shy of the CDR3 end, and the germline J gene is used to complete it. The genes are TRBV7-8 and TRBJ1-2; the match to TRBD1 covers 8 bases. Germline CDR1 and CDR2: SGHVS and FQNEAQ. The CDR3 sequence is 13 residues long. CDR3 bases read: TGTGCCAGCAGCCCCCAGGGGGCGGGCGGC. Amino acid sequence: CASSPQGAGG. The whole CDR3 protein is CASSPQGAGGYTF.

This clone was recorded at least ten times. The read ends 3 residues shy of where the CDR3 ends; the end is completed using the germline J gene. This chain uses TRBV14 with TRBJ2-3, with 7 bases that match TRBD2. The CDR3 loop spans 16 amino acids. J was trimmed by 3 bases and V by 2 bases; bases with no gene match: 8. Germline CDR1 SGHDN, CDR2 FVKESK. This CDR3 is CASSQQAGLSTDTQYF. CDR3 DNA (partial): TGTGCCAGCAGCCAACAGGCGGGACTAAGTACAGATACG.

This clone turned up a few times. The sequence runs out 3 residues before the end of the CDR3; the remainder is reconstructed from the germline J gene. The V and J genes are TRBV18 and TRBJ2-1, with TRBD2 matching over 8 bases. CDR3 length: 15 amino acids. Germline V gives CDR1 KGHSH, CDR2 LQKENI. With V trimmed by 5 bases and J by 5 bases, 8 bases remained unmatched. CDR3 region: CASSGISGTHNEQFF. The DNA read from the CDR3 is TGTGCCAGCTCAGGGATTAGCGGGACACACAATGAG.

This clone was seen repeatedly, ten times or more. The CDR3 end is not reached by the read, which stops 3 residues before it; the germline J gene fills it in. The V call is TRBV10-3, the J call TRBJ1-3; the match to TRBD1 covers 10 bases. Trimming at V came to 6 bases and at J to 2 bases, leaving 10 bases not matched to a gene. The CDR3 has 17 amino acids. The germline CDR1 and CDR2 sequences are ENHRY and SYGVKD. The CDR3 sequence: CAISRRDRGKTGNTIYF. The covered CDR3 bases are TGTGCCATCAGCCGCCGGGACAGGGGAAAAACTGGAAACACC.

The sample holds many counts of this clone. With the read ending 3 residues before the CDR3 end, the germline J gene is used to fill in that end. The rearrangement uses TRBV7-3 and TRBJ2-1, with 7 bases that match TRBD2. The germline V gene has CDR1 SGHTA and CDR2 FQGTGA. V shed 4 bases, J shed 1 base, and the junction held 7 bases outside the gene matches. CDR3 length: 16 amino acids. The CDR3: CASSSRKGLSYNEQFF. The part of the CDR3 DNA that was read is TGTGCCAGCAGCTCAAGAAAGGGACTATCCTACAATGAG.

In its sample, this clone was seen many times. The read ends 3 residues before the CDR3 terminus; that terminus is restored from the germline J gene. The chain couples TRBV30 to TRBJ2-4; TRBD1 might be the D (7 bases). The CDR3 length is 14 residues. The V gene's germline CDR1 is GTSNPN and CDR2 SVGIG (reference sequence). V was trimmed by 3 bases and J by 6 bases, leaving 15 bases between them. The part of the CDR3 DNA that was read is TGTGCCTGGAGGGAGGGGGCGGCTAGAAACATT. Translation: CAWREGAARNI. The whole CDR3 sequence is CAWREGAARNIQYF.

This clone appeared many times. The read gets to within 3 residues of the CDR3 end, and the germline J gene fills in the rest. V and J are TRBV5-4 and TRBJ1-1; 7 bases agree with TRBD1. This CDR3 comprises 16 residues. The trim removed 5 bases at V and 1 base at J, leaving 11 bases unmatched. Germline CDR1 reads SGHNT; CDR2 reads YYREEE (reference sequence). The sequenced CDR3 bases are TGTGCCAGCAGTTTAGTTAACAGGGGTCCGAACACTGAA. Translated, it gives CASSLVNRGPNTE. The entire CDR3 is CASSLVNRGPNTEAFF.

This clone was observed many times. Sequencing ends 3 residues short of the CDR3 end; the germline J gene provides the rest. The chain uses TRBV7-3 and TRBJ2-3; TRBD2 agrees at 9 bases. V gave up 6 bases and J gave up 0 bases; unmatched junction bases: 7. Per the germline V gene, CDR1 is SGHTA and CDR2 is FQGTGA. This CDR3 spans 16 amino acids. The CDR3 loop reads CASRASGTLSTDTQYF. Partial CDR3 DNA: TGTGCCAGCAGGGCTAGCGGGACTCTCAGCACAGATACG.

This clone was recorded many times. Sequencing ends 3 residues short of the CDR3 end; the germline J gene provides the rest. The chain combines TRBV20-1 with TRBJ2-3, with TRBD2 as a possible D gene (5 bases). Germline V CDR1 and CDR2: DFQATT, SNEGSKA (reference sequence). The CDR3 has 17 residues. Trimming took 3 bases from V and 4 from J, leaving 23 bases between them. The covered CDR3 bases are TGCAGTGCTAGGACCGAGGCGAGCGCGGGCTGGGCAGATACG. Translating gives CSARTEASAGWADT. The whole CDR3 reads CSARTEASAGWADTQYF.

This clone was seen many times. The read halts 3 residues ahead of the CDR3 end, with the missing end drawn from the germline J gene. The chain is built from TRBV28 and TRBJ2-2; 8 bases are a match to TRBD1. The CDR3 contains 15 residues. Germline V lookup: CDR1 MDHEN, CDR2 SYDVKM. With 5 bases clipped from V and 3 bases from J, the junction kept 5 bases outside the gene matches. CDR3 DNA (partial): TGTGCCAGCAGTGCAGACAGGGGTTACACCGGGGAG. Encoded protein: CASSADRGYTGE. The complete CDR3 sequence is CASSADRGYTGELFF.

In the case of this clone: Coverage ceases 3 residues before the CDR3 finishes, and the germline J gene fills in the end. The chain combines TRBV2 with TRBJ2-6, with 9 bases identical to TRBD1. The CDR3 spans 16 residues. Germline V gene lookup returns CDR1 SNHLY and CDR2 FYNNEI. J lost 2 bases, V lost 10 bases, and 9 bases had no gene match. The sequenced part of the CDR3 DNA is TGTGCCAAATACCGGGACAGGGCCACTGGGGCCAACGTC. This gives the protein CAKYRDRATGANV. The whole CDR3 protein reads CAKYRDRATGANVLTF.